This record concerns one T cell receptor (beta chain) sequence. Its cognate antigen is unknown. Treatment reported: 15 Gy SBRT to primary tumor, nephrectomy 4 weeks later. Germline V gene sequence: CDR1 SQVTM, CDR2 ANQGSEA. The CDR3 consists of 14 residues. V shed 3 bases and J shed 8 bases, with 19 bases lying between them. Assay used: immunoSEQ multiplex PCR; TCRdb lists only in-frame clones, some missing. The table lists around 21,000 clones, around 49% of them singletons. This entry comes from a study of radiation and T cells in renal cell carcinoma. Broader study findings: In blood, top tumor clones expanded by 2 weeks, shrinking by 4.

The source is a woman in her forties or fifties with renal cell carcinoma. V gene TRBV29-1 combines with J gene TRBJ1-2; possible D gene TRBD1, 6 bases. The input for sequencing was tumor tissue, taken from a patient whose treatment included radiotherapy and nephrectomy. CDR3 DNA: TGCAGCGTTGACGAAGGTGGGGGGGCGGAGGGCTACACCTTC. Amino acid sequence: CSVDEGGGAEGYTF.